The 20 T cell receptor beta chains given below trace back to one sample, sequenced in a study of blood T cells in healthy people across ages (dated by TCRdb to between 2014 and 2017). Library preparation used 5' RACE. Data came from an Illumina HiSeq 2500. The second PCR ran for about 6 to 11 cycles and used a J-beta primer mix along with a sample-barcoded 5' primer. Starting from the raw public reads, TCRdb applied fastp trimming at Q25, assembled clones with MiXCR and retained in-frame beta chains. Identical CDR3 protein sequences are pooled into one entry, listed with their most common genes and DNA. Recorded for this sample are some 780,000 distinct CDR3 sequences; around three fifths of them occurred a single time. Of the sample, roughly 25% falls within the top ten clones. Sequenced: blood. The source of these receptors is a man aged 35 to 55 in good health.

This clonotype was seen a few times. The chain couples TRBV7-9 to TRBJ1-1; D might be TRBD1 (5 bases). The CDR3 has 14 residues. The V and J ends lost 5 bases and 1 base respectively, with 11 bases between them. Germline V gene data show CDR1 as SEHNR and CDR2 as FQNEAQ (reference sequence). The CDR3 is CASSPSGRNTEAFF. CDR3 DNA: TGTGCCAGCAGCCCCTCGGGGCGGAACACTGAAGCTTTCTTT.

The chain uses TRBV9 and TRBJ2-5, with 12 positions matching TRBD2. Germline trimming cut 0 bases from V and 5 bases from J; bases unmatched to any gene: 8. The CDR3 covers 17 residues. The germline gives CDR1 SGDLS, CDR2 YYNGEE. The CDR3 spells CASSVDPSGGAQETQYF. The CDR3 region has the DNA TGTGCCAGCAGCGTAGATCCTAGCGGGGGGGCGCAGGAGACCCAGTACTTC.

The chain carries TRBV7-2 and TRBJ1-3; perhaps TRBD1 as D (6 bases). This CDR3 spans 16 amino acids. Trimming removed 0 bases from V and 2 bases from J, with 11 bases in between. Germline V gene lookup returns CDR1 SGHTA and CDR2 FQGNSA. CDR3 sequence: CASSLAGGQTGNTIYF. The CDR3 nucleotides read TGTGCCAGCAGCTTAGCCGGGGGGCAGACTGGAAACACCATATATTTT.

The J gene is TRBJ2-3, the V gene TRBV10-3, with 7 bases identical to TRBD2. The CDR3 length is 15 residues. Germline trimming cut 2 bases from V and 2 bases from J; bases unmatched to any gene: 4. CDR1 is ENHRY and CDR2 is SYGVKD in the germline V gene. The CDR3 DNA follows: TGTGCCATCAGTGAGGCGCGGGGGACCACAGATACGCAGTATTTT. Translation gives CAISEARGTTDTQYF.

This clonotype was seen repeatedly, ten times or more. The CDR3 DNA reads TGTGCCAGCAGCGTAGGGGATACGCAGTATTTT. It is translated as CASSVGDTQYF. The chain has TRBV9 and TRBJ2-3; D remains unclear. Germline loops: CDR1 SGDLS, CDR2 YYNGEE. The V gene lost 0 bases and the J gene lost 6 bases, with 2 bases spanning the gap. There are 11 residues in the CDR3. The full variable domain, in which reference TRBV9 and TRBJ2-3 provide the parts outside the CDR3, is DSGVTQTPKHLITATGQRVTLRCSPRSGDLSVYWYQQSLDQGLQFLIQYYNGEERAKGNILERFSAQQFPDLHSELNLSSLELGDSALYFCASSVGDTQYFGPGTRLTVL.

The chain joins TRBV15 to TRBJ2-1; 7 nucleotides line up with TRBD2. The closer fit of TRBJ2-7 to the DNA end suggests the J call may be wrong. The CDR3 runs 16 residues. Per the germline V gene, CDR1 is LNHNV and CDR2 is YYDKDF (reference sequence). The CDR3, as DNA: TGTGCCACCAGCGGAGGCGGGACTATGATCTACAATGAGCAGTACTTC. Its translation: CATSGGGTMIYNEQYF.

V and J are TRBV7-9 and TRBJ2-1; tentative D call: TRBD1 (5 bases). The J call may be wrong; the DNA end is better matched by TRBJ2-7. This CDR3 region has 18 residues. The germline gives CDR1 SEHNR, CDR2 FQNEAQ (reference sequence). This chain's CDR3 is CASSLGRARTDNYNEQYF. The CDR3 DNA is TGTGCCAGCAGCTTAGGCCGCGCGAGGACGGACAACTACAATGAGCAGTACTTC.

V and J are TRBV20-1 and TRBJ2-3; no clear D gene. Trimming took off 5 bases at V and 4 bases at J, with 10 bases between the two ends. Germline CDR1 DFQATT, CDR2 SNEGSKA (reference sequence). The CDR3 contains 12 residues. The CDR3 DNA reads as TGCAGTGCTGCGAGAGTCGCAGATACGCAGTATTTT. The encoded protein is CSAARVADTQYF.

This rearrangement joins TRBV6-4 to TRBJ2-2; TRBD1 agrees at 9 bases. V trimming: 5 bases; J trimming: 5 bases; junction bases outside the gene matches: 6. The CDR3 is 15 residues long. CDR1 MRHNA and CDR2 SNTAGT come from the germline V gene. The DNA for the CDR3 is TGTGCCAGCAGTCCGGGACAGGGATTTACCGGGGAGCTGTTTTTT. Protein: CASSPGQGFTGELFF.

The CDR3 here is CASSLWSGFDRGAQNTEAFF. The DNA of the CDR3 is TGTGCCAGCAGCTTATGGTCCGGGTTCGATAGGGGAGCACAGAACACTGAAGCTTTCTTT. The rearrangement links TRBV13 to TRBJ1-1; perhaps TRBD1 as D (5 bases). Per germline, CDR1 PRHDT and CDR2 FYEKMQ (reference sequence). V lost 2 bases and J lost 1, with 26 bases in between. The CDR3 is 20 amino acids.

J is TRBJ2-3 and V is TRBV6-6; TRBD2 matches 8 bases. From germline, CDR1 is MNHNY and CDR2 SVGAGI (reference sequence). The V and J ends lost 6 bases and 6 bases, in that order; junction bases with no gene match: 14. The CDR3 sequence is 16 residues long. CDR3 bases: TGTGCCAGCAGCACGGGGGGGCCAGCGGGGGCGGATACGCAGTATTTT. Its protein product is CASSTGGPAGADTQYF.

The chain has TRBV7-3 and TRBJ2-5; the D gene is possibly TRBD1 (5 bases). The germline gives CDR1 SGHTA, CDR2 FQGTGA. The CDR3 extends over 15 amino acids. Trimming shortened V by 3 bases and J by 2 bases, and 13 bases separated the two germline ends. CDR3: CASSFTGARQETQYF. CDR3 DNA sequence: TGTGCCAGCAGCTTTACTGGGGCGCGTCAAGAGACCCAGTACTTC.

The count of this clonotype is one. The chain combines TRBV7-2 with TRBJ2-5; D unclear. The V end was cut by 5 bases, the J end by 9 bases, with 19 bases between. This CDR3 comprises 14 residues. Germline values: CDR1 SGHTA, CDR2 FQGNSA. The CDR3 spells CASSPETFVLAQYF. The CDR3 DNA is TGTGCCAGCAGCCCCGAGACTTTTGTTCTGGCCCAGTACTTC.

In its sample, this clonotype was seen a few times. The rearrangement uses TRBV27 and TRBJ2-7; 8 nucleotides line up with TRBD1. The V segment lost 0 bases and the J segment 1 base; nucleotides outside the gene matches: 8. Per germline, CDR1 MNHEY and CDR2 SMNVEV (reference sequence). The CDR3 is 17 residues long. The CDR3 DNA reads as TGTGCCAGCAGTTTATCGATGGGGGACAGGAGATCCTACGAGCAGTACTTC. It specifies CASSLSMGDRRSYEQYF.

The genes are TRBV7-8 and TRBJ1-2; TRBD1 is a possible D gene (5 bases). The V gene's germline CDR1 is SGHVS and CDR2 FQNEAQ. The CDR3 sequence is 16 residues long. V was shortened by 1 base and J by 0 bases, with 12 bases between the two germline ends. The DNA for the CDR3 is TGTGCCAGCAGCTTAGATCCGCCGGGGGCTAACTATGGCTACACCTTC. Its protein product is CASSLDPPGANYGYTF.

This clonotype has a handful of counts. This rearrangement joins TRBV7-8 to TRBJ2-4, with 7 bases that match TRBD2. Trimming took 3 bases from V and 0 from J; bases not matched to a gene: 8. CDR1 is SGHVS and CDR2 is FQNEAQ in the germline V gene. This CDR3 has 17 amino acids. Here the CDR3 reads CASSLGRTRVAKNIQYF. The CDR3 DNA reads TGTGCCAGCAGCTTGGGCCGGACTAGGGTAGCCAAAAACATTCAGTACTTC.

This chain's CDR3 is CSLPGQGKNIQYF. CDR3 sequence (DNA): TGCAGTCTTCCGGGACAGGGGAAAAACATTCAGTACTTC. The rearrangement uses TRBV20-1 and TRBJ2-7; the match to TRBD1 covers 10 bases. The closer fit of TRBJ2-4 to the DNA end suggests the J call may be wrong. Germline loops: CDR1 DFQATT, CDR2 SNEGSKA (reference sequence). The CDR3 spans 13 residues.

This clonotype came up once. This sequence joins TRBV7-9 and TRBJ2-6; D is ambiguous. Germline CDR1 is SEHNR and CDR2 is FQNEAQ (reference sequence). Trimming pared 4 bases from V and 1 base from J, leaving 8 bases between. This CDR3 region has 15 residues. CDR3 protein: CASSSATSGANVLTF. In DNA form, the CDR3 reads TGTGCCAGCAGCTCCGCGACATCTGGGGCCAACGTCCTGACTTTC.

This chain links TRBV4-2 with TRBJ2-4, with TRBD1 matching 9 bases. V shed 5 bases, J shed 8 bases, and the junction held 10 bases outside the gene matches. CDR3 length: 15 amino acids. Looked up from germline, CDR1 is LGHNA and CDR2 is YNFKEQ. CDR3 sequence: CASSIDRGNRDIQYF. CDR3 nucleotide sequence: TGTGCCAGCAGCATCGACAGGGGGAATCGAGACATTCAGTACTTC.

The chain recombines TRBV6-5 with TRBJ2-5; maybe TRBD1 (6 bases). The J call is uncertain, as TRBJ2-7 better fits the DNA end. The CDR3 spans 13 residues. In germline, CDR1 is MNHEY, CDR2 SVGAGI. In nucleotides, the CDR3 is TGTGCCAGCATGGGGGCGGGTTACTACGAGCAGTACTTC. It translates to CASMGAGYYEQYF.